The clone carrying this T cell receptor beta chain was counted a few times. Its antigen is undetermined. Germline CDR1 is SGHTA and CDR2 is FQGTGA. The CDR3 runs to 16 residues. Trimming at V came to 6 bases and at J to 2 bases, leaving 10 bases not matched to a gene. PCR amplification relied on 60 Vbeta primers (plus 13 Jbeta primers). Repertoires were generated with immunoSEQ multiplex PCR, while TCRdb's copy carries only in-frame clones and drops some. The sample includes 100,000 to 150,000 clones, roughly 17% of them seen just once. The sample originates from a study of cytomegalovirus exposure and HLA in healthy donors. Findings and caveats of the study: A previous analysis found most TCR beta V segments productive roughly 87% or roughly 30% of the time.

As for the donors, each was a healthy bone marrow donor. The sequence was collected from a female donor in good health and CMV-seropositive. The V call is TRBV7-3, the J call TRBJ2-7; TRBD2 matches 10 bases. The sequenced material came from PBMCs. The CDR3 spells CASSSFGTSVPYEQYF. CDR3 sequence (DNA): TGTGCCAGCAGTTCTTTTGGGACTAGCGTGCCCTACGAGCAGTACTTC.